The present T cell receptor beta chain was sequenced within a study of identifying expanded T cells in peripheral blood. Overall study findings and caveats: Two-week clone count variance significantly increased as total template count grew.

A word on this clone: Its specificity is not known.

This CDR3 region has 13 residues. Germline CDR1 and CDR2: MRHNA and SNTAGT. Trimming removed 5 bases from V and 0 bases from J, with 8 bases in between. TCRdb's copy holds only in-frame clones and misses some; the assay was immunoSEQ multiplex PCR. The data hold about 81,000 clones, with roughly 84% observed a single time. This chain connects TRBV6-4 to TRBJ2-7; D might be TRBD2 (6 bases). Sequences were obtained from blood. This clonotype originated in a person between 18 and 75 years old in good health. The CDR3 region has the DNA TGTGCCAGCAGTTTGGGACTCTCCTACGAGCAGTACTTC. It translates to CASSLGLSYEQYF.